The rows below give T cell receptor beta chains drawn from one sample of a study of T cells in Graves' hyperthyroidism and ophthalmopathy. One entry per CDR3 protein, called by TCRdb with MiXCR from the multiplex PCR reads. Of 350,000 or so distinct CDR3 sequences in the sample, roughly a fifth were seen once. Material for sequencing was blood. Receptors were obtained from a woman aged 50 to 60 with Graves' hyperthyroidism. CDR3s include the opening cysteine and the closing phenylalanine or tryptophan. A D gene is named only where the DNA matches it firmly. A row's size may be missing; if present it is once, few, many or a size class.

TRBV6-1	NA	TRBJ2-7	many	CASRRTWGEQYF	TGTGCCAGCAGACGAACGTGGGGGGAGCAGTACTTC
TRBV7-9	TRBD2	TRBJ2-5	few	CASSLRSGGAETQYF	TGTGCCAGCAGCTTACGGAGCGGGGGGGCGGAGACCCAGTACTTC
TRBV6-2/TRBV6-3	TRBD1	TRBJ1-2	NA	CASRYDRDQNYGYTF	TGTGCCAGCAGATACGACAGGGACCAAAACTATGGCTACACCTTC
TRBV28	TRBD2	TRBJ2-6	NA	CASSPAGATGANVLTF	TGTGCCAGCAGTCCAGCGGGGGCGACTGGGGCCAACGTCCTGACTTTC
TRBV28	NA	TRBJ2-1	NA	CASTLFPDGSSYNEQFF	TGTGCCAGCACCCTTTTCCCCGACGGGAGCTCCTACAATGAGCAGTTCTTC
TRBV9	NA	TRBJ2-1	NA	CASSGGASYNEQFF	TGTGCCAGCAGCGGGGGGGCTTCCTACAATGAGCAGTTCTTC
TRBV18	NA	TRBJ1-1	many	CASSSGVTEAFF	TGTGCCAGCTCAAGCGGGGTTACTGAAGCTTTCTTT
TRBV7-3	TRBD1	TRBJ1-1	once	CASSLAQTGGGTEAFF	TGTGCCAGCAGCTTAGCCCAGACAGGGGGTGGAACTGAAGCTTTCTTT
TRBV2	NA	TRBJ1-2	NA	CASSYRDGPNYGYTF	TGTGCCAGCAGTTACCGGGACGGACCTAACTATGGCTACACCTTC
TRBV28	NA	TRBJ2-4	NA	CASGLSGAKNIQYF	TGTGCCAGTGGACTTAGTGGGGCCAAAAACATTCAGTACTTC
TRBV29-1	TRBD1	TRBJ1-4	NA	CSVKRQGINEKLFF	TGCAGCGTTAAACGACAGGGAATTAATGAAAAACTGTTTTTT
TRBV4-1	TRBD1	TRBJ1-5	many	CASRGTGANQPQHF	TGCGCCAGCAGGGGGACAGGGGCCAATCAGCCCCAGCATTTT
TRBV3-1	TRBD1	TRBJ2-2	many	CASSQRTGWNTGELFF	TGTGCCAGCAGCCAAAGGACAGGGTGGAACACCGGGGAGCTGTTTTTT
TRBV20-1	NA	TRBJ2-7	many	CSARDGWAYEQYF	TGCAGTGCTAGAGATGGCTGGGCCTACGAGCAGTACTTC
TRBV29-1	NA	TRBJ2-1	many	CSVEKLGGNEQFF	TGCAGCGTTGAAAAATTGGGCGGCAATGAGCAGTTCTTC
TRBV20-1	TRBD1	TRBJ2-5	NA	CSATLDRGEETQYF	TGCAGTGCCACTCTGGACAGGGGGGAAGAGACCCAGTACTTC
TRBV2	TRBD1	TRBJ2-1	many	CASNRDRGNEQFF	TGTGCCAGCAACCGGGACAGGGGGAATGAGCAGTTCTTC
TRBV7-2	TRBD1	TRBJ1-5	many	CASSWAGGVQPQHF	TGTGCCAGCAGCTGGGCAGGGGGAGTGCAGCCCCAGCATTTT
TRBV2	TRBD2	TRBJ2-1	NA	CASSDNNGGRNEQFF	TGTGCCAGCAGTGATAATAACGGGGGGAGAAATGAGCAGTTCTTC
TRBV9	NA	TRBJ2-7	NA	CASSTGGYREQYF	TGTGCCAGCAGCACCGGGGGTTATCGGGAGCAGTACTTC
TRBV7-8	NA	TRBJ2-3	few	CASSSWKASTDTQYF	TGTGCCAGCAGCTCCTGGAAGGCTAGCACAGATACGCAGTATTTT
TRBV19	TRBD1	TRBJ1-1	once	CASSRGDRVNTEAFF	TGTGCCAGTAGTAGAGGTGACAGGGTGAACACTGAAGCTTTCTTT
TRBV27	NA	TRBJ1-3	many	CASSFNGGNTIYF	TGTGCCAGCAGTTTCAATGGAGGAAACACCATATATTTT
TRBV20-1	NA	TRBJ2-7	many	CSAPLRSSYEQYF	TGCAGTGCTCCTCTCCGAAGCTCCTACGAGCAGTACTTC
TRBV2	TRBD2	TRBJ2-2	many	CATPRTSGRALMSGELFF	TGTGCCACCCCCAGGACTAGCGGGAGGGCTCTAATGAGCGGGGAGCTGTTTTTT
TRBV12-3/TRBV12-4	TRBD1	TRBJ2-1	many	CASSLGQGPYNEQFF	TGTGCCAGCAGTTTGGGACAGGGGCCCTACAATGAGCAGTTCTTC
TRBV29-1	NA	TRBJ2-7	many	CSAGQRTTGEQYF	TGCAGCGCTGGCCAGCGCACTACAGGCGAGCAGTACTTC
TRBV11-2	NA	TRBJ2-7	many	CASSLVGTPSYEQYF	TGTGCCAGCAGCTTAGTCGGGACTCCTTCCTACGAGCAGTACTTC
TRBV19	TRBD2	TRBJ2-5	NA	CASSRRGRAGETQYF	TGTGCCAGTAGTCGGCGCGGGAGGGCCGGGGAGACCCAGTACTTC
TRBV7-2	NA	TRBJ2-3	few	CASSYGTLTDTQYF	TGTGCCAGCAGTTATGGGACATTGACAGATACGCAGTATTTT
TRBV7-8	NA	TRBJ1-1	few	CASSHRDGTEAFF	TGTGCCAGCAGCCACAGGGATGGAACTGAAGCTTTCTTT
TRBV19	NA	TRBJ2-3	NA	CASSIVGADTQYF	TGTGCCAGTAGTATAGTGGGGGCAGATACGCAGTATTTT
TRBV4-1	NA	TRBJ1-1	few	CASSQSLLRAMNTEAFF	TGCGCCAGCAGCCAATCCCTTCTGCGGGCCATGAACACTGAAGCTTTCTTT
TRBV4-2	NA	TRBJ2-1	few	CASSQEGFQGNEQFF	TGTGCCAGCAGCCAAGAGGGGTTTCAGGGCAATGAGCAGTTCTTC
TRBV12-3/TRBV12-4	NA	TRBJ1-1	many	CASSLELEGPGNTEAFF	TGTGCCAGCAGTTTAGAATTGGAGGGGCCGGGGAACACTGAAGCTTTCTTT
TRBV12-3/TRBV12-4	TRBD2	TRBJ2-3	many	CASSLGEIAGERDTQYF	TGTGCCAGCAGTTTGGGTGAGATAGCGGGAGAACGAGATACGCAGTATTTT
TRBV2	NA	TRBJ1-5	NA	CASSAGQPQHF	TGTGCCAGCAGCGCTGGGCAGCCCCAGCATTTT
TRBV11-2	NA	TRBJ2-7	NA	CASSLGGAGTHYEQYF	TGTGCCAGCAGCTTAGGGGGGGCGGGGACGCACTACGAGCAGTACTTC
TRBV28	NA	TRBJ1-3	many	CASSSLGNTIYF	TGTGCCAGCAGTTCGCTGGGAAACACCATATATTTT
TRBV15	TRBD1	TRBJ1-2	many	CATSRDLDRGAGYTF	TGTGCCACCAGCAGAGACTTGGACAGGGGAGCTGGCTACACCTTC
TRBV7-6	NA	TRBJ2-7	many	CASSLYGSGSYEQYF	TGTGCCAGCAGCTTATACGGGAGTGGATCCTACGAGCAGTACTTC
TRBV7-3	NA	TRBJ1-3	many	CAMEGGSSGNTIYF	TGTGCCATGGAGGGGGGCTCCTCTGGAAACACCATATATTTT
TRBV28	NA	TRBJ1-2	many	CASRPDFDYGYTF	TGTGCCAGCAGGCCGGACTTCGATTATGGCTACACCTTC
TRBV6-1	NA	TRBJ2-7	many	CASSEAAARGPPTQYF	TGTGCCAGCAGTGAAGCTGCGGCAAGGGGTCCTCCTACGCAGTACTTC
TRBV20-1	NA	TRBJ2-1	many	CSASKAGSNEQFF	TGCAGTGCTAGTAAGGCGGGAAGTAATGAGCAGTTCTTC
TRBV3-1	NA	TRBJ1-2	NA	CASSRGGGYTF	TGTGCCAGCAGCCGGGGGGGTGGCTACACCTTC
TRBV5-1	TRBD1	TRBJ2-7	NA	CASSSDRGEQYF	TGCGCCAGCAGCTCCGACAGGGGCGAGCAGTACTTC